This T cell receptor (beta chain) was observed in a study of blood T cell repertoires in COVID-19. Study-level background: Donors in the United States, Italy and Spain gave samples during acute or convalescent COVID-19. The cDNA or gDNA used as material had been derived from T cells, B-cell-depleted T cells, or PBMCs.

Authors' methods: Counts of nucleated cells, estimated from reference gene primer amplification, were obtained. Assay used: immunoSEQ multiplex PCR; TCRdb lists only in-frame clones, some missing. For V, J and clone size, that table is used; D and trimming come from the DNA. Among more than 150,000 clones, around nine tenths were seen once, and the ten largest hold approximately 2.1%. The CDR3 totals 16 residues. The germline V gene encodes CDR1 SGHAT and CDR2 FQNNGV. Losses at the gene ends were 1 base for V and 6 bases for J; bases not matched to a gene: 8. The TCR comes from a man between 65 and 85 years old with active or convalescent COVID-19. The chain is built from TRBV11-2 and TRBJ1-4; 7 bases align to TRBD1. The sample comprised peripheral blood. CDR3: CASSLGIQGIYEKLFF. CDR3 DNA: TGTGCCAGCAGCTTAGGGATACAGGGGATCTATGAAAAACTGTTTTTT.